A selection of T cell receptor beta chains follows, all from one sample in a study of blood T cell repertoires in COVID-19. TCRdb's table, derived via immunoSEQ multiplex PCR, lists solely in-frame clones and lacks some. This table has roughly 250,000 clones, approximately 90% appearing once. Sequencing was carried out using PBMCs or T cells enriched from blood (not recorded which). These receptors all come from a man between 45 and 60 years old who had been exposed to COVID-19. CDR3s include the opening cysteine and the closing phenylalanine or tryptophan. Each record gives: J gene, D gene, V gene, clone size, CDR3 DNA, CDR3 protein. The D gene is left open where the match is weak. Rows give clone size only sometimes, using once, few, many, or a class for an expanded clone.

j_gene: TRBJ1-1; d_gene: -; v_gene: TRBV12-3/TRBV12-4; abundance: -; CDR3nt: TGTGCCAGCAGTTTGGGGGGAAGCACTGAAGCTTTCTTT; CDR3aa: CASSLGGSTEAFF
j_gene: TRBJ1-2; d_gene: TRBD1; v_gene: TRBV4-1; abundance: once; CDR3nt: TGCGCCAGCAGCCCGCAGACAGGGAGGAACACCTTC; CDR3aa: CASSPQTGRNTF
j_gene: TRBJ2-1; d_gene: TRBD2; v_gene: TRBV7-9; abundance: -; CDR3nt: TGTGCCAGCAGCATGGGACTAGCGGGAGTGAGCAATGAGCAGTTCTTC; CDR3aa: CASSMGLAGVSNEQFF
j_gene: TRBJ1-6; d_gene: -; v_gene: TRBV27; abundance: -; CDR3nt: TGTGCCAGCAGTTTGCGGGGAACCTATAATTCACCCCTCCACTTT; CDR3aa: CASSLRGTYNSPLHF
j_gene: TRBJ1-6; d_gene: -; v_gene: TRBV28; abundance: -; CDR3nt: TGTGCCAGCCGCAGGGCCCCTTCACCCCTCCACTTT; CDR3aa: CASRRAPSPLHF
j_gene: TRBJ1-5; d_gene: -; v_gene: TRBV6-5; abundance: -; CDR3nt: TGTGCCAGCAGTTACTCGTTCCAGGGTGGGCAGCCCCAGCATTTT; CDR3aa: CASSYSFQGGQPQHF
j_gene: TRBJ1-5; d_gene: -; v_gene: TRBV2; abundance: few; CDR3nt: TGTGCCAGCATCATTGACCCGGGGGATCACGGACGTCAGCCCCAGCATTTT; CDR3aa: CASIIDPGDHGRQPQHF
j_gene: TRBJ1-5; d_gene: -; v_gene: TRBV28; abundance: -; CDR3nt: TGTGCCAGCAGTATTATCGGGGTTCAGCCCCAGCATTTT; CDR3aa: CASSIIGVQPQHF
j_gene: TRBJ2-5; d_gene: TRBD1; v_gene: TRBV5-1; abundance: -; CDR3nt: TGCGCCAGCAGCTTGGGTCAGGGGGCAGAGACCCAGTACTTC; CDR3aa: CASSLGQGAETQYF
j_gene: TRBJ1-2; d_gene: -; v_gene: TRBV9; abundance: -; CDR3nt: TGTGCCAGCAGCCCCACAGGGATTTATGGCTACACCTTC; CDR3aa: CASSPTGIYGYTF
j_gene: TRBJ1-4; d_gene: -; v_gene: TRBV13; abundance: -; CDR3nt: TGTGCCAGCAAATTAGGCAGTAATGAAAAACTGTTTTTT; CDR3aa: CASKLGSNEKLFF
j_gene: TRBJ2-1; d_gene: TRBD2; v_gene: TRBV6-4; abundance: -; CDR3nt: TGTGCCAGCAGTGTGCGGGAGGGCAATGAGCAGTTCTTC; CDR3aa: CASSVREGNEQFF
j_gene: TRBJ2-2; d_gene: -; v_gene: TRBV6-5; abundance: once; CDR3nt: TGTGCCAGCAGTTACTCGTCAGGGTGGGGGGAGCTGTTTTTT; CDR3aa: CASSYSSGWGELFF
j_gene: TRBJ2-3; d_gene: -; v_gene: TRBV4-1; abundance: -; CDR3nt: TGCGCCAGCAGCCGTAGCACCGAGACAGATACGCAGTATTTT; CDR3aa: CASSRSTETDTQYF
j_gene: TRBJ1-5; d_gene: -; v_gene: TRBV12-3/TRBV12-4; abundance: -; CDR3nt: TGTGCCAGCAGCCCGGGAAATCAGCCCCAGCATTTT; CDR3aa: CASSPGNQPQHF
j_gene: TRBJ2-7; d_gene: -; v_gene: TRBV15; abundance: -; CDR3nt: TGTGCCACCAGCAGACCCACCTTTGGCTCCCCCGAGCAGTACTTC; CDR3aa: CATSRPTFGSPEQYF
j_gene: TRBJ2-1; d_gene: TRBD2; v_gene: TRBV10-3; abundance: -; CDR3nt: TGTGCCATCAGTGAGGGACTAGCGGGAGTAGTATGGCAGTTCTTC; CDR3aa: CAISEGLAGVVWQFF
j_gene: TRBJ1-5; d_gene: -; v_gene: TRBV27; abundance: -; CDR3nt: TGTGCCAGCAGTTTAACCTACGATCAGCCCCAGCATTTT; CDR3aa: CASSLTYDQPQHF
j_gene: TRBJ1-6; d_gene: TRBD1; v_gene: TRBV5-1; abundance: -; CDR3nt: TGCGCCAGCAGCTGGGACAGGGTTCAACCCCTCCACTTT; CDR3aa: CASSWDRVQPLHF
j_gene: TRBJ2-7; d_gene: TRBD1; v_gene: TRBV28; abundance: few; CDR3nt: TGTGCCAGCAGTTTATGGGGGACAGGACCCTACGAGCAGTACTTC; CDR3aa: CASSLWGTGPYEQYF
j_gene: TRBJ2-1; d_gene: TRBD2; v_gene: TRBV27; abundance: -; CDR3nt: TGTGCCAGCAGTTTTGGCGGGAGATCCTACAATGAGCAGTTCTTC; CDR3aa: CASSFGGRSYNEQFF
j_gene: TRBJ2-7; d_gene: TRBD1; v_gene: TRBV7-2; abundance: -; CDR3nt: TGTGCCAGCAGCTTATTGTGGGGACAGGGGATCGACGAGCAGTACTTC; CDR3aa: CASSLLWGQGIDEQYF
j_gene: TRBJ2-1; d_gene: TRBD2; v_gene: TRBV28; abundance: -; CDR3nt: TGTGCCAGCAGTTTGACTAGCGGGGTAGGCAATGAGCAGTTCTTC; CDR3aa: CASSLTSGVGNEQFF
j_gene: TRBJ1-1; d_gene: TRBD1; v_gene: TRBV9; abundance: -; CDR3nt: TGTGCCAGCAGCATCGGACAGGGGGTGTCGAACACTGAAGCTTTCTTT; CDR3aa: CASSIGQGVSNTEAFF